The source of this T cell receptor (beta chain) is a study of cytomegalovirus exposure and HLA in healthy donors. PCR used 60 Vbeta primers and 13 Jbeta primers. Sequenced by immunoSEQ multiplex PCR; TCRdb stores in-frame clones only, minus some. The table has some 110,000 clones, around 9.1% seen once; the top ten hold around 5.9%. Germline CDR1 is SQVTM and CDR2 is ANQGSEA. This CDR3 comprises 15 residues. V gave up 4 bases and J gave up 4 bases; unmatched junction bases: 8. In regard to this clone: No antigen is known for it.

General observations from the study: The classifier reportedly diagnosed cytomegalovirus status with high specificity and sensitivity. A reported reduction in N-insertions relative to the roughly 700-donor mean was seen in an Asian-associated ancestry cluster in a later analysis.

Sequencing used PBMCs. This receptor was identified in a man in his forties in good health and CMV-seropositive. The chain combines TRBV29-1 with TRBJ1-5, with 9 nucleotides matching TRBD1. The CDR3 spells CSVVLTGGGNQPQHF. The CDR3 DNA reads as TGCAGCGTTGTCCTGACAGGGGGTGGGAATCAGCCCCAGCATTTT.